A selection of T cell receptor beta chains follows, all from one sample in a study of T-cell memory formation after mild COVID-19. TCRdb independently ran MiXCR on the 5' RACE reads; one entry per CDR3 protein. The sample has 200,000 or so distinct CDR3 sequences; 9% to 10% are singletons. The sequencing input was PBMCs or a T cell subset sorted from them (not recorded which). The receptors come from a man younger than 35 who had mild COVID-19 (a few samples of this study predate the infection). Cell type and time point are not known. Both conserved end residues are part of each CDR3.

V gene: TRBV7-2
CDR3 protein: CASSLTGDEQYF

V gene: TRBV25-1
CDR3 protein: CASSTHSSYEQYF

V gene: TRBV7-2
CDR3 protein: CASSLEGAESPLHF

V gene: TRBV5-1
CDR3 protein: CASSLVEGAEAFF

V gene: TRBV12-3/TRBV12-4
CDR3 protein: CASSLRGTTVKVRVFF

V gene: TRBV3-1
CDR3 protein: CASSQDGTQYQETQYF

V gene: TRBV7-8
CDR3 protein: CASSLARRKPTDTQYF

V gene: TRBV12-3/TRBV12-4
CDR3 protein: CASKTTGAGNTIYF

V gene: TRBV28
CDR3 protein: CASSLSQGYQPQHF

V gene: TRBV12-3/TRBV12-4
CDR3 protein: CASSSRGELFF

V gene: TRBV10-1
CDR3 protein: CASSAKPGQGYEQYF

V gene: TRBV3-1
CDR3 protein: CASRGREQNTEAFF

V gene: TRBV3-1
CDR3 protein: CASSQAHRDNGYTF

V gene: TRBV12-3/TRBV12-4
CDR3 protein: CASSFGGVRNNEQFF

V gene: TRBV7-9
CDR3 protein: CASSRGYVAETQYF

V gene: TRBV6-1
CDR3 protein: CASFPRGTDTEAFF

V gene: TRBV24-1
CDR3 protein: CATRGRTRTEAFF

V gene: TRBV6-2/TRBV6-3
CDR3 protein: CASSSGFTNEKLFF

V gene: TRBV18
CDR3 protein: CASSRESYEQYF

V gene: TRBV6-1
CDR3 protein: CASSESEWGQGVYEQYF

V gene: TRBV19
CDR3 protein: CATRDSVLSGANVLTF

V gene: TRBV3-1
CDR3 protein: CASSQHGSGEEDTQYF

V gene: TRBV12-3/TRBV12-4
CDR3 protein: CASSPLAGAQETQYF

V gene: TRBV12-3/TRBV12-4
CDR3 protein: CASSPGTGGPLLNTEAFF

V gene: TRBV7-8
CDR3 protein: CASTLRLASTGSYEQYF

V gene: TRBV6-2/TRBV6-3
CDR3 protein: CASSRHGNTGELSF

V gene: TRBV20-1
CDR3 protein: CSAHNRFGTGELFF

V gene: TRBV2
CDR3 protein: CASVTGTSNEQFF

V gene: TRBV4-2
CDR3 protein: CASSQGAGGSYEQYF

V gene: TRBV2
CDR3 protein: CAIYLPRNTEAFF

V gene: TRBV19
CDR3 protein: CASSGNASGPRRQPQHF

V gene: TRBV11-2
CDR3 protein: CASSTRTSGTISYEQYF

V gene: TRBV30
CDR3 protein: CAWTSGGLDTQYF

V gene: TRBV4-1
CDR3 protein: CASSQLPGLASTTDTQYF

V gene: TRBV7-8
CDR3 protein: CASTVGDPINYGYTF

V gene: TRBV7-2
CDR3 protein: CASSSERGNEQFF

V gene: TRBV4-1
CDR3 protein: CASSQGQGIEKLFF

V gene: TRBV5-1
CDR3 protein: CASSLAERASSYNSPLHF

V gene: TRBV3-1
CDR3 protein: CASSQGPPSQAGAFF

V gene: TRBV12-3/TRBV12-4
CDR3 protein: CASSFGGQGFFGTNEKLFF

V gene: TRBV29-1
CDR3 protein: CSVELTMGVFYGYTF

V gene: TRBV6-1
CDR3 protein: CASSWTAEGEKLFF

V gene: TRBV6-6
CDR3 protein: CASSYEQAPTQYF

V gene: TRBV5-4
CDR3 protein: CASSSIEDTQYF

V gene: TRBV12-3/TRBV12-4
CDR3 protein: CASSAQPSETQYF

V gene: TRBV18
CDR3 protein: CASSVGQGHNEQFF

V gene: TRBV12-3/TRBV12-4
CDR3 protein: CASSSGTGGSGANVLTF

V gene: TRBV10-3
CDR3 protein: CAITPGVQETQYF